This is a list of T cell receptor beta chains from one sample in a study of blood T cells in healthy people across ages. TCRdb used MiXCR to reprocess the 5' RACE reads, holding one entry per CDR3 protein. The top ten hold 11% of the sample, which has roughly 1.7 million distinct CDR3 sequences, around 35% seen once. The sequencing input was blood. All receptors come from a woman in her 30s in good health. Each CDR3 is given with its conserved first and last residue. D genes are given only for firm matches. Clone sizes are given selectively: once, few, many, or a class where the clone is expanded.

v_gene: TRBV10-3; abundance: -; j_gene: TRBJ1-5; d_gene: -; CDR3nt: TGTGCCATCAGTGAGTCCGCCCAGGGCGGTTTGAGCAATCAGCCCCAGCATTTT; CDR3aa: CAISESAQGGLSNQPQHF
v_gene: TRBV30; abundance: -; j_gene: TRBJ2-1; d_gene: -; CDR3nt: TGTGCCTGGAGTGTGTCGGGGGCCCGCTTCCTAGGTGAGCAGTTCTTC; CDR3aa: CAWSVSGARFLGEQFF
v_gene: TRBV15; abundance: -; j_gene: TRBJ2-3; d_gene: -; CDR3nt: TGTGCCACCAGCAGAACAAGGGGAGGTTTCACAGATACGCAGTATTTT; CDR3aa: CATSRTRGGFTDTQYF
v_gene: TRBV11-1; abundance: -; j_gene: TRBJ1-1; d_gene: -; CDR3nt: TGTGCCAGCAGCTTTAGCCGGGAGAGGAGCACTGAAGCTTTCTTT; CDR3aa: CASSFSRERSTEAFF
v_gene: TRBV11-2; abundance: few; j_gene: TRBJ2-5; d_gene: -; CDR3nt: TGTGCCAGCAGCTTAGAGGGGGTTGGAATACAAGAGACCCAGTACTTC; CDR3aa: CASSLEGVGIQETQYF
v_gene: TRBV20-1; abundance: -; j_gene: TRBJ2-1; d_gene: -; CDR3nt: TGCAGTGCTAGCCCCGGCGAGGGCTCCTACAATGAGCAGTTCTTC; CDR3aa: CSASPGEGSYNEQFF
v_gene: TRBV15; abundance: -; j_gene: TRBJ2-1; d_gene: -; CDR3nt: TGTGCCACCAGCGTGACGGGCTACAATGAGCAGTTCTTC; CDR3aa: CATSVTGYNEQFF
v_gene: TRBV10-3; abundance: -; j_gene: TRBJ1-2; d_gene: -; CDR3nt: TGTGCCATCAGTGAACGACAGGAATCTAACTATGGCTACACCTTC; CDR3aa: CAISERQESNYGYTF
v_gene: TRBV4-1; abundance: -; j_gene: TRBJ2-4; d_gene: TRBD2; CDR3nt: TGCGCCAGCAGCCGAGGACTAGCGGGAGGCGAAACCAAAAGCATTCAGTACTTC; CDR3aa: CASSRGLAGGETKSIQYF
v_gene: TRBV3-1; abundance: -; j_gene: TRBJ1-1; d_gene: TRBD1; CDR3nt: TGTGCCAGCAGCCAAAGAAGGCAGGGGGCATCAGAAGCTTTCTTT; CDR3aa: CASSQRRQGASEAFF
v_gene: TRBV10-3; abundance: -; j_gene: TRBJ1-1; d_gene: -; CDR3nt: TGTGCCATCAGTGACCTACCTACTGAAGCTTTCTTT; CDR3aa: CAISDLPTEAFF
v_gene: TRBV20-1; abundance: few; j_gene: TRBJ2-1; d_gene: TRBD1; CDR3nt: TGCAGTGCTAGTTTTTTTTGGGACAGGGGCTACAATGAGCAGTTCTTC; CDR3aa: CSASFFWDRGYNEQFF
v_gene: TRBV21-1; abundance: -; j_gene: TRBJ2-7; d_gene: -; CDR3nt: TGTGCCAGACCACCTAGCGGGAGGATCCCCTCCTACGAGCAGTACTTC; CDR3aa: CARPPSGRIPSYEQYF
v_gene: TRBV30; abundance: -; j_gene: TRBJ1-6; d_gene: -; CDR3nt: TGTGCCTGGAGTTTGAGGGGTGCGGATTCACCCCTCCACTTT; CDR3aa: CAWSLRGADSPLHF
v_gene: TRBV10-2; abundance: few; j_gene: TRBJ2-5; d_gene: -; CDR3nt: TGCGCCAGCAGTGGACAAGCGGCTGAGACCCAGTACTTC; CDR3aa: CASSGQAAETQYF
v_gene: TRBV5-1; abundance: few; j_gene: TRBJ2-1; d_gene: TRBD2; CDR3nt: TGCGCCAGCAGAGGGACTAGCGTCAATGAGCAGTTCTTC; CDR3aa: CASRGTSVNEQFF